The entry below describes one T cell receptor beta chain. Its antigen remains unknown. Clones were read by immunoSEQ multiplex PCR, and TCRdb kept only the in-frame ones, dropping some. The sample records around 1,100,000 clones, approximately 75% being singletons. This specimen belongs to a study of shared clonotypes between healthy human individuals. V shed 7 bases and J 6 bases; nucleotides not matched to a gene: 14. The CDR3 runs to 15 residues. Looked up from germline, CDR1 is MNHNY and CDR2 is SVGAGI (reference sequence). Findings and caveats of the study: Some naive CD4 clonotypes, roughly 5%, turned up in common across a handful of donors.

This sequence joins TRBV6-6 and TRBJ1-1, with 7 bases fitting TRBD1. The clonotype comes from a man between 18 and 29 years old in good health. Some clones in this sample may be carry-over from other donors' samples. Material for sequencing was memory CD4+ T cells from PBMCs. Subset: CD45RA-negative fraction. CDR3 loop: CASTLTRQGSSEAFF. For the CDR3, the DNA is TGTGCCAGCACCTTGACCAGACAGGGTTCTTCTGAAGCTTTCTTT.